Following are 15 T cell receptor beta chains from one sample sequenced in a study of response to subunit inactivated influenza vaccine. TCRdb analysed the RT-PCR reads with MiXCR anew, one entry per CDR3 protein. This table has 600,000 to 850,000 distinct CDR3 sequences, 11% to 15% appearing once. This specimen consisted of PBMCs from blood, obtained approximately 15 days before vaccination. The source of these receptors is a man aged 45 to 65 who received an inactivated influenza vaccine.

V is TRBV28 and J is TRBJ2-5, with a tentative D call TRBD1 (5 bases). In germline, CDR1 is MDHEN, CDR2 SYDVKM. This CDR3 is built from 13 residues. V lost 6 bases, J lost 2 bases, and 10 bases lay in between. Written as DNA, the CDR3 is TGTGCCAGCAGGACAGCAGTACAAGAGACCCAGTACTTC. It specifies CASRTAVQETQYF.

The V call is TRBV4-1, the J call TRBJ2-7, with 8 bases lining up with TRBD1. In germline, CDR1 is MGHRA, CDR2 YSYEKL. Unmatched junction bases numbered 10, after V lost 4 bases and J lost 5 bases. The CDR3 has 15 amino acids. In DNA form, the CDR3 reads TGCGCCAGCAGCCGTCTCCTGGGACAGGCCGACGAGCAGTACTTC. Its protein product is CASSRLLGQADEQYF.

CDR3 residues: CASSPRGGDTGELFF. The CDR3 nucleotides are TGCGCCAGCAGCCCCCGGGGTGGAGACACCGGGGAGCTGTTTTTT. The V call is TRBV5-1, the J call TRBJ2-2; D perhaps matches TRBD2 (5 bases). The CDR3 contains 15 residues. Germline assignment: CDR1 SGHRS and CDR2 YFSETQ. V gave up 4 bases and J gave up 3 bases, with 13 bases separating them.

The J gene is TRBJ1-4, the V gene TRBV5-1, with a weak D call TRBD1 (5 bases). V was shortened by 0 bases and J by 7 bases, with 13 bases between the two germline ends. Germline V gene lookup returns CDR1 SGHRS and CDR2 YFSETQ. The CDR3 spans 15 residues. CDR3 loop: CASSLGVGDGEKLFF. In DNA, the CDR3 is TGCGCCAGCAGCTTGGGAGTAGGGGATGGTGAAAAACTGTTTTTT.

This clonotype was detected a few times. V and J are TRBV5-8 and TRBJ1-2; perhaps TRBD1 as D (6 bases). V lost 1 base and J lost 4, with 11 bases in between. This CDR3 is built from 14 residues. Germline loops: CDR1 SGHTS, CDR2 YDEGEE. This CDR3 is CASSLLGAGYGYTF. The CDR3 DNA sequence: TGTGCCAGCAGCTTGTTGGGGGCTGGCTATGGCTACACCTTC.

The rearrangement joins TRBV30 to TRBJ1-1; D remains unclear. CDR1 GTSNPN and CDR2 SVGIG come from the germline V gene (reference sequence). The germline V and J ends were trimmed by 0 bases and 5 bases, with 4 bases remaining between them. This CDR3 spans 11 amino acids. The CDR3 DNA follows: TGTGCCTGGAGTGTAGGAACTGAAGCTTTCTTT. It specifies CAWSVGTEAFF.

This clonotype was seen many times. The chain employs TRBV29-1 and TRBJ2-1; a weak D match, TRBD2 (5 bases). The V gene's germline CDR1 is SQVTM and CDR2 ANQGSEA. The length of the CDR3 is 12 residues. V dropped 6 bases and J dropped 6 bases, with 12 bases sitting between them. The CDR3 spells CSVGEGGNEQFF. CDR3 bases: TGCAGCGTCGGAGAGGGTGGCAATGAGCAGTTCTTC.

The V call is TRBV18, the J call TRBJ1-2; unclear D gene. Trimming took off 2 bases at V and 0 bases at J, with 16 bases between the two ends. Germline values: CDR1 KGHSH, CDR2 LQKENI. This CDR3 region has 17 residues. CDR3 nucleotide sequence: TGTGCCAGCTCACCATTCGGGTTGGCAGCCTCTAACTATGGCTACACCTTC. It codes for CASSPFGLAASNYGYTF.

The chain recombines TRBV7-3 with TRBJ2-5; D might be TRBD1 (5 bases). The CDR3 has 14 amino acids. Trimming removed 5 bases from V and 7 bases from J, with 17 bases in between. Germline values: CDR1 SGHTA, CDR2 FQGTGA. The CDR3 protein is CASSVYQGSGTQYF. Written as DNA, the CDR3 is TGTGCCAGCAGCGTTTATCAGGGTTCTGGGACCCAGTACTTC.

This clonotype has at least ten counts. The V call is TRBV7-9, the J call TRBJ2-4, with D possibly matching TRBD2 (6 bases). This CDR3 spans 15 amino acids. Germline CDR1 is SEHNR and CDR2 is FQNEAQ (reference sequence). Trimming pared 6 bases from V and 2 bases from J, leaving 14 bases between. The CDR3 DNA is TGTGCCAGCAGACCACTCCGGGGGTCCAAAAACATTCAGTACTTC. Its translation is CASRPLRGSKNIQYF.

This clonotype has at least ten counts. CDR3 region: CASSQEPRTSGNTGELFF. The CDR3 nucleotides are TGCGCCAGCAGCCAAGAACCCCGGACTAGCGGGAACACCGGGGAGCTGTTTTTT. The genes are TRBV4-3 and TRBJ2-2, with 10 bases matching TRBD2. The length of the CDR3 is 18 residues. Germline V lookup: CDR1 LGHNA, CDR2 YSLEER. V lost 0 bases to trimming and J lost 1 base; unmatched junction nucleotides: 5.

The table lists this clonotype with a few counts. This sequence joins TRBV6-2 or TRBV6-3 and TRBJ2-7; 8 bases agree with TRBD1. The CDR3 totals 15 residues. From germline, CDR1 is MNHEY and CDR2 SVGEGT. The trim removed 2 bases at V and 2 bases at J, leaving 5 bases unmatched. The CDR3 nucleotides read TGTGCCAGCAGTTACATTTTACAGGGGGCCTACGAGCAGTACTTC. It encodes CASSYILQGAYEQYF.

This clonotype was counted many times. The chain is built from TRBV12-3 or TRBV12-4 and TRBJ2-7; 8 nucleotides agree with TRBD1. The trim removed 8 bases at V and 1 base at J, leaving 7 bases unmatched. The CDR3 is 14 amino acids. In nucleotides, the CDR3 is TGTGCCAGCCAAAGACAGGGGCAGTCCTACGAGCAGTACTTC. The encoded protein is CASQRQGQSYEQYF.

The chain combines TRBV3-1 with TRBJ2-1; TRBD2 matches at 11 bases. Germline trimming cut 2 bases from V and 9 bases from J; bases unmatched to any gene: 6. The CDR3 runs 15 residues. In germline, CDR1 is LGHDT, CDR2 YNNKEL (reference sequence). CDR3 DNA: TGTGCCAGCAGCCAACTAGCGGGGGGCCCCCTTGAGCAGTTCTTC. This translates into CASSQLAGGPLEQFF.

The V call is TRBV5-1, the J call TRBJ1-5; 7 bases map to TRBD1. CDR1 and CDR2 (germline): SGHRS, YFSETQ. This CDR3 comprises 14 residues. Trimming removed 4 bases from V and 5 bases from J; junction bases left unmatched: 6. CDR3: CASSQTGIDQPQHF. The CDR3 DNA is TGCGCCAGCAGCCAGACAGGGATAGATCAGCCCCAGCATTTT.